This record looks at one T cell receptor beta chain sequence and its context. This specimen belongs to a study of immune evolution from preneoplasia to lung adenocarcinoma. The germline V and J ends were trimmed by 6 bases and 8 bases, with 16 bases remaining between them. Germline V gives CDR1 MDHEN, CDR2 SYDVKM. The CDR3 loop spans 14 amino acids. Data came from immunoSEQ multiplex PCR; TCRdb stores just in-frame clones and leaves some out. In the table there are fewer than 6,500 clones, around 76% of which are singletons. This chain connects TRBV28 to TRBJ2-2; TRBD2 is a possible D gene (6 bases). The TCR originated in a person aged 55-85 years with lung adenocarcinoma. Material for sequencing was FFPE minimally invasive lung adenocarcinoma tissue. Here the CDR3 reads CASRGPRSGGELFF. The CDR3 region has the DNA TGTGCCAGCAGAGGGCCCAGGAGCGGGGGGGAGCTGTTTTTT.